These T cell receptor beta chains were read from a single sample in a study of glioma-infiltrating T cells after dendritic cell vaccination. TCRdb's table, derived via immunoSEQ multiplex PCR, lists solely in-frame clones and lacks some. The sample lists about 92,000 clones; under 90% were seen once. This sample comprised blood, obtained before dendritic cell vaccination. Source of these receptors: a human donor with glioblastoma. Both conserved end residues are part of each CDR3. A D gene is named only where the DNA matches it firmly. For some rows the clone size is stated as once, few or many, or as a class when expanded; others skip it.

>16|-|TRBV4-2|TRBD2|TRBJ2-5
CASSQDVGTGRGTQYF
TGTGCCAGCAGCCAAGATGTGGGGACTGGGAGGGGAACCCAGTACTTC
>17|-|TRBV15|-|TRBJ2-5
CATSRDLGPGASETQYF
TGTGCCACCAGCAGAGACCTGGGTCCGGGAGCATCCGAGACCCAGTACTTC
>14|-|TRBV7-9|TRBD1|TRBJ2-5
CASSTSGTAETQYF
TGTGCCAGCAGCACATCCGGGACAGCCGAGACCCAGTACTTC
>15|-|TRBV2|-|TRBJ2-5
CASSEQGYEQETQYF
TGTGCCAGCAGTGAACAGGGTTATGAACAAGAGACCCAGTACTTC
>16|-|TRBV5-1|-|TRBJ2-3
CASSGSGDGATDTQYF
TGCGCCAGCAGCGGGTCGGGGGATGGCGCGACAGATACGCAGTATTTT
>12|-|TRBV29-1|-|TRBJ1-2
CSVERGGYGYTF
TGCAGCGTTGAAAGGGGCGGCTATGGCTACACCTTC
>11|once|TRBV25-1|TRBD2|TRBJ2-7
CASSPRPGGYF
TGTGCCAGCAGTCCCCGACCGGGGGGGTACTTC
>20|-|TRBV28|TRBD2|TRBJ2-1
CASSFDVELAGERGHNEQFF
TGTGCCAGCAGTTTTGATGTCGAACTAGCGGGAGAAAGAGGACACAATGAGCAGTTCTTC
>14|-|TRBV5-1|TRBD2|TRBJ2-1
CASSPGLGIHEQFF
TGCGCCAGCAGCCCGGGACTAGGTATCCATGAGCAGTTCTTC
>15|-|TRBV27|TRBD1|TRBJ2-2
CASSGDRSNTGELFF
TGTGCCAGCAGTGGGGACAGATCGAACACCGGGGAGCTGTTTTTT
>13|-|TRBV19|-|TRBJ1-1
CASSVTENTEAFF
TGTGCCAGTAGTGTTACAGAGAACACTGAAGCTTTCTTT
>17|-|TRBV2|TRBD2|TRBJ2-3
CASSGGSLAGAPDTQYF
TGTGCCAGCAGTGGGGGGAGTCTAGCGGGAGCCCCAGATACGCAGTATTTT
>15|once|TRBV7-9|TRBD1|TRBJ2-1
CASSPVAGQGVRQFF
TGTGCCAGCAGCCCCGTAGCGGGACAGGGGGTTAGACAGTTCTTC
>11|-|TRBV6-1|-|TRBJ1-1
CASSQGPEAFF
TGTGCCAGCAGTCAGGGGCCTGAAGCTTTCTTT
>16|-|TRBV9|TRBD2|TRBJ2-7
CASSPGVAGEAYEQYF
TGTGCCAGCAGCCCGGGGGTAGCGGGAGAGGCCTACGAGCAGTACTTC
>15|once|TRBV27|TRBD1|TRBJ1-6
CASSLSGGRGSPLHF
TGTGCCAGCAGTTTATCAGGGGGCCGTGGTTCACCCCTCCACTTT
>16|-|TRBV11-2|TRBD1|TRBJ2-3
CASSPWTGGGTDTQYF
TGTGCCAGCAGCCCCTGGACAGGGGGGGGCACAGATACGCAGTATTTT
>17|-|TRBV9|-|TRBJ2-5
CASSPSLPRQYQETQYF
TGTGCCAGCAGCCCCAGCCTTCCTCGACAGTACCAAGAGACCCAGTACTTC
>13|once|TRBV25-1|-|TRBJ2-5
CASSEYFGLEQYF
TGTGCCAGCAGTGAATATTTCGGTCTAGAGCAGTACTTC
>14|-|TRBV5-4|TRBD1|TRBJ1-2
CASSERTGGYGYTF
TGTGCCAGCAGCGAGAGGACAGGGGGCTATGGCTACACCTTC
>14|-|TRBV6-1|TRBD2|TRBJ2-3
CASSGTSATDTQYF
TGTGCCAGCAGTGGGACTAGTGCCACAGATACGCAGTATTTT
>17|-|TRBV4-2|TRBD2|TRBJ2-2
CASSPGTSGENTGELFF
TGTGCCAGCAGCCCAGGGACTAGCGGGGAAAACACCGGGGAGCTGTTTTTT
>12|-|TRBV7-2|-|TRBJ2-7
CASSLFSDEQYF
TGTGCCAGCAGCTTATTCAGCGACGAGCAGTACTTC
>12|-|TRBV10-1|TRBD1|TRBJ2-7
CASRTGTYEQYF
TGCGCCAGCAGGACAGGGACCTACGAGCAGTACTTC
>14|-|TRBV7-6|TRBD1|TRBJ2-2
CASSLGQGYGELFF
TGTGCCAGCAGCTTGGGACAGGGGTACGGGGAGCTGTTTTTT
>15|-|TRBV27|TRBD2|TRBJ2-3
CASSPLAGGTDTQYF
TGTGCCAGCAGCCCCTTAGCGGGGGGCACAGATACGCAGTATTTT
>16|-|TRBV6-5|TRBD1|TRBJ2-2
CASSYSAGTVFGELFF
TGTGCCAGCAGTTACTCGGCCGGGACAGTTTTCGGGGAGCTGTTTTTT
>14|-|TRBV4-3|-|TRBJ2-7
CASSQDRQTYEQYF
TGCGCCAGCAGCCAAGATCGACAAACCTACGAGCAGTACTTC
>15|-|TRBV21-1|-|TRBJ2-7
CASSKAGTVSYEQYF
TGTGCCAGCAGCAAAGCAGGGACAGTCTCCTACGAGCAGTACTTC
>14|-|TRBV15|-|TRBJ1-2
CATGARYSRNGYTF
TGTGCCACCGGGGCCCGATATTCGAGGAATGGCTACACCTTC
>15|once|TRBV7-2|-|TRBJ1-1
CASSFQRAARTEAFF
TGTGCCAGCAGCTTTCAAAGAGCGGCTAGGACTGAAGCTTTCTTT
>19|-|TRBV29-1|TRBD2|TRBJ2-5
CSVEVGGGRFTRLQETQYF
TGCAGCGTTGAAGTGGGCGGGGGGCGCTTCACTAGGCTCCAAGAGACCCAGTACTTC
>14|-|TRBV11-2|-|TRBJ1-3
CASRLGSSGNTIYF
TGTGCCAGCAGATTAGGGAGCTCTGGAAACACCATATATTTT
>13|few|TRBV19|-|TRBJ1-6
CASSIRRTEGFHF
TGTGCCAGTAGTATTCGTAGGACAGAGGGGTTCCACTTT
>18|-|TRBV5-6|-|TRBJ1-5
CASSLSQPLTEFNQPQHF
TGTGCCAGCAGCTTGTCACAACCCCTGACAGAATTCAATCAGCCCCAGCATTTT
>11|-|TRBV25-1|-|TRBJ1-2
CASIGGYGYTF
TGTGCCAGTATCGGGGGGTATGGCTACACCTTC
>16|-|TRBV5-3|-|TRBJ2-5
CARSVGGPGGWETQYF
TGTGCCAGAAGCGTGGGCGGTCCAGGAGGATGGGAGACCCAGTACTTC
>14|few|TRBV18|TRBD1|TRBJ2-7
CASSPSDRGYEQYF
TGTGCCAGCTCACCATCGGACAGGGGCTACGAGCAGTACTTC
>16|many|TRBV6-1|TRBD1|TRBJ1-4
CASSEVSQGANEKLFF
TGTGCCAGCAGTGAAGTTAGCCAGGGGGCTAATGAAAAACTGTTTTTT
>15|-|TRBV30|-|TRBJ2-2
CAWSSLENPSGELFF
TGTGCCTGGAGTTCACTAGAAAACCCATCCGGGGAGCTGTTTTTT
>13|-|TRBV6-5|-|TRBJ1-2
CASSWAENYGYTF
TGTGCCAGCAGTTGGGCAGAGAACTATGGCTACACCTTC
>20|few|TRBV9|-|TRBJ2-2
CASTKRPELSGDVNTGELFF
TGTGCCAGCACAAAAAGACCCGAACTATCGGGGGACGTGAACACCGGGGAGCTGTTTTTT
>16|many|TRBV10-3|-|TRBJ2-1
CAIRAPQGPTYNEQFF
TGTGCCATCAGAGCCCCACAGGGCCCCACCTACAATGAGCAGTTCTTC
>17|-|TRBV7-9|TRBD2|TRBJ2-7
CASSPGLAGNFEDEQYF
TGTGCCAGCAGCCCAGGACTAGCGGGGAATTTTGAGGACGAGCAGTACTTC
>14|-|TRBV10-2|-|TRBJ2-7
CASSEGGAVDEQYF
TGCGCCAGCAGTGAAGGGGGGGCGGTAGACGAGCAGTACTTC
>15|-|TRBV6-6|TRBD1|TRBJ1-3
CASSYGTGSGNTIYF
TGTGCCAGCAGTTACGGGACAGGGTCTGGAAACACCATATATTTT
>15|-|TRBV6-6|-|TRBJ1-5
CASSYDAWGDQPQHF
TGTGCCAGCAGTTACGACGCCTGGGGGGACCAGCCCCAGCATTTT
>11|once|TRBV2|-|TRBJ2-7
CASTGRDEQYF
TGTGCCAGCACCGGTCGGGACGAGCAGTACTTC
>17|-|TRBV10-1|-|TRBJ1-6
CASSVGNREIYNSPLHF
TGCGCCAGCAGTGTCGGGAACAGGGAAATTTATAATTCACCCCTCCACTTT
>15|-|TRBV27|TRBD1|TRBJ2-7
CASSFKGTGPYEQYF
TGTGCCAGCAGTTTTAAAGGGACAGGGCCCTACGAGCAGTACTTC
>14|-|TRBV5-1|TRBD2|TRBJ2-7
CASSFGTSAYEQYF
TGCGCCAGCAGCTTCGGGACTAGCGCCTACGAGCAGTACTTC
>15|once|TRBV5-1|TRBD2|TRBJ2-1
CASSLGLAGPNEQFF
TGCGCCAGCAGCTTGGGACTAGCGGGTCCGAATGAGCAGTTCTTC
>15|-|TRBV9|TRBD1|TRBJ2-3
CASSPGQGAGDTQYF
TGTGCCAGCAGCCCGGGACAGGGGGCGGGAGATACGCAGTATTTT
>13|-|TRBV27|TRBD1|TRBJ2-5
CAVGTGAGETQYF
TGTGCCGTTGGGACAGGGGCTGGGGAGACCCAGTACTTC
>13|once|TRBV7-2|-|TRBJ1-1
CASSLNSHTEAFF
TGTGCCAGCAGCTTAAACAGCCACACTGAAGCTTTCTTT
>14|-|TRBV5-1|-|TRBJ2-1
CASFLGSSYNEQFF
TGCGCCAGCTTTCTAGGGAGCTCCTACAATGAGCAGTTCTTC